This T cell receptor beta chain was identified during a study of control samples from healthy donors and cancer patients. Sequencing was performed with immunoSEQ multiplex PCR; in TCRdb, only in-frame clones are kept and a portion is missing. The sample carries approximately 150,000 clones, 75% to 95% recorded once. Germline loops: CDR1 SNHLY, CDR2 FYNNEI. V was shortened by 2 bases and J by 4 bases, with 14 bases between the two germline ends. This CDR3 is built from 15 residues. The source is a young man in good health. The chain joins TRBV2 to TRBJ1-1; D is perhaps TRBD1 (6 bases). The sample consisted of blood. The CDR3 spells CASSETQGTGTEAFF. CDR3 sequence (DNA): TGTGCCAGCAGTGAAACCCAGGGGACGGGCACTGAAGCTTTCTTT. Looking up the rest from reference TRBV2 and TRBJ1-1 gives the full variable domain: EPEVTQTPSHQVTQMGQEVILRCVPISNHLYFYWYRQILGQKVEFLVSFYNNEISEKSEIFDDQFSVERPDGSNFTLKIRSTKLEDSAMYFCASSETQGTGTEAFFGQGTRLTVV.